The sample holds one count of the clone carrying this TCR beta chain. As handled by the study authors: Reference gene primer amplification yielded estimated nucleated cell counts. Assay: immunoSEQ multiplex PCR; the TCRdb copy retains only in-frame clones and omits some. For V, J and clone size, that table is used; D and trimming come from the DNA. The sample consists of 220,000 or so clones, around 83% of them appearing once. The data were obtained in a study of blood T cell repertoires in COVID-19. The CDR3 is 16 amino acids. Losses at the gene ends were 1 base for V and 2 bases for J; bases not matched to a gene: 6. Germline loops: CDR1 SGHNT, CDR2 YENEEA.

The sequence was collected from a woman between 50 and 59 years old with COVID-19, enrolled during active disease. Source material: peripheral blood. The V call is TRBV11-3, the J call TRBJ2-7, with TRBD2 matching over 9 bases. The CDR3 nucleotides read TGTGCCAGCAGCTTAGTCGGCGGGGGGGCAACCTACGAGCAGTACTTC. Translated: CASSLVGGGATYEQYF.